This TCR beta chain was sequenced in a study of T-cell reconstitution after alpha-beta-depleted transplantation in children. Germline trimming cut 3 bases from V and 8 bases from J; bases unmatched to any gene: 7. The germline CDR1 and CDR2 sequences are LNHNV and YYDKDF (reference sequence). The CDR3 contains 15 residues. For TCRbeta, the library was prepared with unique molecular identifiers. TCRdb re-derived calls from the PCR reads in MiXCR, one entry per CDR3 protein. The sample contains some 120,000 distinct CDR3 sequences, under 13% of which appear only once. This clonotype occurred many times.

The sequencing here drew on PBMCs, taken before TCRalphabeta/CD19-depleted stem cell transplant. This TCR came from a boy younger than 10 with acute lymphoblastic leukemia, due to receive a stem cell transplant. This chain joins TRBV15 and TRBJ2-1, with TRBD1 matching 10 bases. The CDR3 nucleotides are TGTGCCACCAGCAGCTGGACAGGGGGTAGATATGAGCAGTTCTTC. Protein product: CATSSWTGGRYEQFF. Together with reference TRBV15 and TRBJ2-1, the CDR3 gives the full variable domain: DAMVIQNPRYQVTQFGKPVTLSCSQTLNHNVMYWYQQKSSQAPKLLFHYYDKDFNNEADTPDNFQSRRPNTSFCFLDIRSPGLGDTAMYLCATSSWTGGRYEQFFGPGTRLTVL.